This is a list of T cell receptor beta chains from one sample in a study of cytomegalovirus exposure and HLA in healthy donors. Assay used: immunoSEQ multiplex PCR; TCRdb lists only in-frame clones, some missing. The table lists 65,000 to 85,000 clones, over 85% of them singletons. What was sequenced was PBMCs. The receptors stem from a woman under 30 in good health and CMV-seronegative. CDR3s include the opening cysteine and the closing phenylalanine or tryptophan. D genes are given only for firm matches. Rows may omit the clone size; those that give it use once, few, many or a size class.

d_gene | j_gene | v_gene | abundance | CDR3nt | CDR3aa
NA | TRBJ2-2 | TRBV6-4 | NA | TGTGCCAGCAGCAAGCAGGCGGGTAACACCGGGGAGCTGTTTTTT | CASSKQAGNTGELFF
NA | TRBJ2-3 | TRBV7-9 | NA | TGTGCCAGCAGCTCAGGAGGTCTGCCCCGACCAGATACGCAGTATTTT | CASSSGGLPRPDTQYF
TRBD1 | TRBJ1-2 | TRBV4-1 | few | TGCGCCAGCAGCTATCCCAGGACAGGGGATAACTATGGCTACACCTTC | CASSYPRTGDNYGYTF
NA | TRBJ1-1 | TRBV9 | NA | TGTGCCAGCAGCGGTCGAGGCACTGAAGCTTTCTTT | CASSGRGTEAFF
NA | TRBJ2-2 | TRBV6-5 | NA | TGTGCCAGCAGTTACGGAGGGGGGGGACGCGGGGAGCTGTTTTTT | CASSYGGGGRGELFF
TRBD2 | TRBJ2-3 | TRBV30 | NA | TGTGCTCAAGGACTAGGTGCAGATACGCAGTATTTT | CAQGLGADTQYF
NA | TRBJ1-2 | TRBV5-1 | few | TGCGCCAGCAGCGAGCAGGGTGGGGGGTATGGCTACACCTTC | CASSEQGGGYGYTF
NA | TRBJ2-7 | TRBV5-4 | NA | TGTGCCAGCAGCTTGTCGGGGGTGAGCTCCTACGAGCAGTACTTC | CASSLSGVSSYEQYF
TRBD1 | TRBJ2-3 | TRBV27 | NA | TGTGCCAGCAGTACTCAGACAGGGATTACCACAGATACGCAGTATTTT | CASSTQTGITTDTQYF
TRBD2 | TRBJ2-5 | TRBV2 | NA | TGTGCCAGCAGGGGGCCTAGCGGGGGGGCCACTGGAGAGACCCAGTACTTC | CASRGPSGGATGETQYF
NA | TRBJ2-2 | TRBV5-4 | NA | TGTGCCAGCAGCTTGGGGCAGGGCTTTAACACCGGGGAGCTGTTTTTT | CASSLGQGFNTGELFF
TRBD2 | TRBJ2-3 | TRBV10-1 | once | TGCGCCAGCAGTGAGTCGAAAATAGCGGGGGACACAGATACGCAGTATTTT | CASSESKIAGDTDTQYF
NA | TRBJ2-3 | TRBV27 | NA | TGTGCCAGCAGTCTCGAAACTGTCACAGATACGCAGTATTTT | CASSLETVTDTQYF
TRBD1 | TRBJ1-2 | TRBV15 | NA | TGTGCCACCAGCGGTAGACAGGGGGCCTATGGCTACACCTTC | CATSGRQGAYGYTF
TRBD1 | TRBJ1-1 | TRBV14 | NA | TGTGCCAGCAGCCGGGACAGGTTGAACACTGAAGCTTTCTTT | CASSRDRLNTEAFF
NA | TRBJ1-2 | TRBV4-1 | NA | TGCGCCAGCAGCCAAGATGGAGCAGTGGCGTTTGGCTACACCTTC | CASSQDGAVAFGYTF
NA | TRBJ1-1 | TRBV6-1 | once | TGTGCCACCCTCCCAGGGTCCTTAGGCACTGAAGCTTTCTTT | CATLPGSLGTEAFF
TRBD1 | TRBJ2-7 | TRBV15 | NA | TGTGCCACCAGCCCGGTGAGACAGGGAACCTACGAGCAGTACTTC | CATSPVRQGTYEQYF
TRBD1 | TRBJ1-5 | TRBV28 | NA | TGTGCCAGCAGTTTCAGGGGGTCCCAGCCCCAGCATTTT | CASSFRGSQPQHF
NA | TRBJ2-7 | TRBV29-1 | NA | TGCAGCGTTGAGTACGGTGACGAGCAGTACTTC | CSVEYGDEQYF
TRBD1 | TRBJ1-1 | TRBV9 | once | TGTGCCAGCAGCGTAACAGGGGGCTCAAACACTGAAGCTTTCTTT | CASSVTGGSNTEAFF
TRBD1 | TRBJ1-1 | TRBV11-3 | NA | TGTGCCAGCAGCACCAAGGACAGGATCTCTGAAGCTTTCTTT | CASSTKDRISEAFF
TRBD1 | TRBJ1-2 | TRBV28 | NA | TGTGCCAGCAGTTTATATAGGACAGGGGGGGGCTATGGCTACACCTTC | CASSLYRTGGGYGYTF
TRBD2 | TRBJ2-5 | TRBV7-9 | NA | TGTGCCAGCAGCACCCGACTAGCGGGGGCCATAAGAGAGACCCAGTACTTC | CASSTRLAGAIRETQYF
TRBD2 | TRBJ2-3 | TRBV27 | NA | TGTGCCAGCAGTTTTCGGGGGGTGAGCACAGATACGCAGTATTTT | CASSFRGVSTDTQYF
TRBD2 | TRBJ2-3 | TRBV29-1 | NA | TGCAGCGTTGTCCGTTTGGGACTAGCCGACGCAGATACGCAGTATTTT | CSVVRLGLADADTQYF
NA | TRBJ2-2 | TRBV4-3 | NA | TGCGCCAGCAGCCAAGATGCAGAGAACACCGGGGAGCTGTTTTTT | CASSQDAENTGELFF
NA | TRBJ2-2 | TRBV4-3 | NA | TGCGCCAGCAGCCAAGAAGGAGAGAATCCCACCGGGGAGCTGTTTTTT | CASSQEGENPTGELFF
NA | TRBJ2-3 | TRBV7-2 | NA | TGTGCCAGCAGCTCTGCCGACAACACAGATACGCAGTATTTT | CASSSADNTDTQYF
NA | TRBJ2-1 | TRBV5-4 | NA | TGTGCCAGCAGTCTAGCCGGGCGGAATGAGCAGTTCTTC | CASSLAGRNEQFF
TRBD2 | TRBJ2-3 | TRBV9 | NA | TGTGCCAGCAGCGGGACTAGCGGGACAGATACGCAGTATTTT | CASSGTSGTDTQYF
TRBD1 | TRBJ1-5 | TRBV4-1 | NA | TGCGCCAGCAGCCCCGGGACAGGCGGCAATCAGCCCCAGCATTTT | CASSPGTGGNQPQHF
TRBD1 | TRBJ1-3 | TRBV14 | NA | TGTGCCAGCAGCTTAACCGGGACAGGGGTTTTTGGAAACACCATATATTTT | CASSLTGTGVFGNTIYF
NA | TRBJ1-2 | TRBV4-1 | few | TGCGCCAGCAGCCAAGCAGGGGCCCCTCTTGGCTACACCTTC | CASSQAGAPLGYTF
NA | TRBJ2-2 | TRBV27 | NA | TGTGCCAGCAGTTTAGAGTCGGGCGGGACCGGGGAGCTGTTTTTT | CASSLESGGTGELFF
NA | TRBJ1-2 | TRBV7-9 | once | TGTGCCAGCAGCTTAAGCCCCGCGGGCTACACCTTC | CASSLSPAGYTF
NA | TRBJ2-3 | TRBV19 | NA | TGTGCCAGTAGTGGGGCCTGGGCAGGCCCCACAGATACGCAGTATTTT | CASSGAWAGPTDTQYF
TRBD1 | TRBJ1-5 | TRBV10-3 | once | TGTGCCATCAGTGAGTCGACTCAGACAGGGGGAGGGAATCAGCCCCAGCATTTT | CAISESTQTGGGNQPQHF
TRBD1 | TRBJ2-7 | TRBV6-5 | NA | TGTGCCAGCAGACTAACACAGGGGGCCCCCTACGAGCAGTACTTC | CASRLTQGAPYEQYF
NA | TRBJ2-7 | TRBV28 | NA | TGTGCCAGCCTAGGATTTGGGCTAGCGTTCTACGAGCAGTACTTC | CASLGFGLAFYEQYF
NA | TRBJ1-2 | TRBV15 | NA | TGTGCCACCAGCCCACCCCCGTGGAGAGGGTCGAGGGACTATGGCTACACCTTC | CATSPPPWRGSRDYGYTF
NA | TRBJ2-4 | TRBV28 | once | TGTGCCAGCAGTCCTCGAAGACAGGCCCTAGCCAAAAACATTCAGTACTTC | CASSPRRQALAKNIQYF
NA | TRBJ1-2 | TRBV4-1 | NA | TGCGCCAGCAGCCCCGCCGGGAGCCCTGGCTACACCTTC | CASSPAGSPGYTF